These 30 T cell receptor beta chains came from one sample sequenced in a study of regulatory and conventional T cells in RAG deficiency. The sorted conventional CD4+ T cells were CD25-low and CD127-high, with genomic DNA sequenced. Produced via immunoSEQ multiplex PCR; TCRdb's table is partial and in-frame only. Of roughly 45,000 clones in the sample, 70% to 90% were seen once. The data were also submitted as part of a second study, on regulatory T cells. That paper adds: Amplification used 52 TRBV primers and 13 TRBJ primers.

The material sequenced was CD4+ effector T cells sorted from blood. The origin of the receptors is a human donor in good health.

The chain couples TRBV6-1 to TRBJ1-2; 7 bases are shared with TRBD1. Trimming took 5 bases from V and 5 from J; bases not matched to a gene: 11. Germline loops: CDR1 MNHNS, CDR2 SASEGT. The length of the CDR3 is 15 residues. The CDR3 reads CASSSTGAFRYGYTF. In DNA, the CDR3 is TGTGCCAGCAGTTCCACAGGGGCGTTTAGGTATGGCTACACCTTC.

V is TRBV7-9 and J is TRBJ2-3; TRBD2 matches 9 bases. Germline assignment: CDR1 SEHNR and CDR2 FQNEAQ (reference sequence). This CDR3 region has 16 residues. V trimming: 0 bases; J trimming: 3 bases; junction bases outside the gene matches: 4. The CDR3 region has the DNA TGTGCCAGCAGCTTAGCGGCGGGAGGGCGGACAGATACGCAGTATTTT. Translated: CASSLAAGGRTDTQYF.

This chain connects TRBV10-1 to TRBJ1-1; 7 nucleotides line up with TRBD1. The CDR3 runs 14 residues. Germline V gene sequence: CDR1 WNHNN, CDR2 SYGVQD (reference sequence). V was pared by 7 bases and J by 0 bases, with 5 bases of the junction left unmatched. The CDR3 DNA sequence: TGCGCCAGCACCAGACAGGGTATGAACACTGAAGCTTTCTTT. As protein: CASTRQGMNTEAFF.

CDR3 amino acids: CASSTPSGAGEKLFF. The CDR3 DNA reads TGCGCCAGCAGTACACCTTCAGGGGCCGGGGAAAAACTGTTTTTT. The chain carries TRBV10-2 and TRBJ1-4; possibly TRBD1 for D (6 bases). V shed 5 bases and J shed 8 bases, with 18 bases lying between them. Germline CDR1 WSHSY, CDR2 SAAADI. This CDR3 has 15 residues.

V is TRBV29-1 and J is TRBJ2-1, with 10 positions matching TRBD2. Germline assignment: CDR1 SQVTM and CDR2 ANQGSEA. The CDR3 has 14 amino acids. V gave up 5 bases and J gave up 6 bases; unmatched junction bases: 7. DNA for the CDR3: TGCAGCGTTCCCGTCAGCGGGAGGGTCAATGAGCAGTTCTTC. Protein product: CSVPVSGRVNEQFF.

This chain joins TRBV18 and TRBJ2-5, with 10 bases that match TRBD2. CDR1 is KGHSH, CDR2 LQKENI, per germline. With V trimmed by 2 bases and J by 1 base, 4 bases remained unmatched. The CDR3 has 16 residues. The CDR3 DNA sequence: TGTGCCAGCTCACCAAATATAGCGGGGGGCCAAGAGACCCAGTACTTC. Translation gives CASSPNIAGGQETQYF.

The chain uses TRBV19 and TRBJ2-7, with TRBD1 matching 7 bases. V shed 10 bases and J 1 base; nucleotides not matched to a gene: 7. This CDR3 is 13 amino acids long. Germline CDR1 LNHDA, CDR2 SQIVND (reference sequence). CDR3 sequence (DNA): TGTGCCACCCAGACAGGGAAGTCCTACGAGCAGTACTTC. Protein sequence: CATQTGKSYEQYF.

V usage is TRBV15 and J usage is TRBJ2-1, with D perhaps matching TRBD1 (5 bases). Between the trimmed V and J ends, which lost 4 bases and 9 bases, there was a span of 13 bases. The CDR3 extends over 13 amino acids. The V gene's germline CDR1 is LNHNV and CDR2 YYDKDF (reference sequence). CDR3 nucleotides: TGTGCCACCAGCACAGGGAAGAATAGTGAGCAGTTCTTC. Protein: CATSTGKNSEQFF.

V is TRBV6-5 and J is TRBJ2-3; 7 positions agree with TRBD2. The CDR3 is 12 amino acids. Germline loops: CDR1 MNHEY, CDR2 SVGAGI. Trimming cost V 2 bases and J 11 bases; bases outside gene matches: 4. CDR3 residues: CASSYGREQQYF. CDR3 nucleotides: TGTGCCAGCAGTTACGGGCGGGAGCAGCAGTATTTT.

The J gene is TRBJ1-2, the V gene TRBV5-6; 9 positions agree with TRBD1. Germline V CDR1 and CDR2: SGHDT, YYEEEE. The CDR3 extends over 15 amino acids. V lost 3 bases to trimming and J lost 8 bases; unmatched junction nucleotides: 11. This CDR3 reads CASSWGITGGAGYTF. The CDR3 region has the DNA TGTGCCAGCAGCTGGGGAATTACAGGGGGCGCGGGCTACACCTTC.

The chain uses TRBV2 and TRBJ2-2; perhaps TRBD2 as D (5 bases). CDR3 length: 12 residues. Trimming removed 7 bases at V and 6 bases at J, with 9 bases between. Per germline, CDR1 SNHLY and CDR2 FYNNEI. In DNA form, the CDR3 reads TGTGCCAGCAAGGGAGAAGCCGGGGAGCTGTTTTTT. Translation: CASKGEAGELFF. The full variable domain, rest sourced from reference TRBV2 and TRBJ2-2, is EPEVTQTPSHQVTQMGQEVILRCVPISNHLYFYWYRQILGQKVEFLVSFYNNEISEKSEIFDDQFSVERPDGSNFTLKIRSTKLEDSAMYFCASKGEAGELFFGEGSRLTVL.

The genes are TRBV6-5 and TRBJ1-2; D remains ambiguous. The CDR3 has 14 residues. V shed 6 bases and J shed 8 bases, with 19 bases lying between them. Germline CDR1 and CDR2: MNHEY and SVGAGI. The CDR3: CASSHDTAVGGYTF. The DNA of the CDR3 is TGTGCCAGCAGCCACGACACGGCGGTGGGGGGCTACACCTTC.

This chain uses TRBV2 with TRBJ2-7; no firm D call. CDR3 size: 13 residues. The germline gives CDR1 SNHLY, CDR2 FYNNEI. Trimming stripped 7 bases from V and 9 bases from J, with 19 bases between. CDR3 nucleotide sequence: TGTGCCAGCATTAGGGAAACTCCTACGGGGCAGTACTTC. Translated: CASIRETPTGQYF.

The J gene is TRBJ2-1, the V gene TRBV7-3, with D perhaps TRBD1 (5 bases). V shed 0 bases and J shed 3 bases, with 6 bases lying between them. The germline V gene encodes CDR1 SGHTA and CDR2 FQGTGA. The CDR3 is made up of 14 amino acids. The CDR3 DNA follows: TGTGCCAGCAGCTTAACGGACATCTACAATGAGCAGTTCTTC. Its translation: CASSLTDIYNEQFF.

The chain employs TRBV2 and TRBJ1-1, with D perhaps TRBD1 (6 bases). Trimming took 4 bases from V and 1 from J, leaving 10 bases between them. Per the germline V gene, CDR1 is SNHLY and CDR2 is FYNNEI. This CDR3 spans 14 amino acids. CDR3 in DNA: TGTGCCAGCAGTGGACTGGGGGCGAACACTGAAGCTTTCTTT. As protein: CASSGLGANTEAFF. The variable domain in full, with the rest retrieved from reference TRBV2 and TRBJ1-1, is EPEVTQTPSHQVTQMGQEVILRCVPISNHLYFYWYRQILGQKVEFLVSFYNNEISEKSEIFDDQFSVERPDGSNFTLKIRSTKLEDSAMYFCASSGLGANTEAFFGQGTRLTVV.

The V and J genes are TRBV19 and TRBJ1-5; D not certain. In germline, CDR1 is LNHDA, CDR2 SQIVND (reference sequence). This CDR3 contains 14 residues. Trimming took off 6 bases at V and 0 bases at J, with 9 bases between the two ends. The CDR3 region is CASRLRDSNQPQHF. The CDR3, as DNA: TGTGCCAGTAGGTTGAGGGATAGCAATCAGCCCCAGCATTTT.

The chain carries TRBV5-1 and TRBJ2-2; no firm D call. The CDR3 length is 15 residues. CDR1 and CDR2 from the germline V gene are SGHRS and YFSETQ. V was shortened by 6 bases and J by 1 base, with 13 bases between the two germline ends. DNA of the CDR3: TGCGCCAGCAATCCTTTCAGCGAGAACACCGGGGAGCTGTTTTTT. It yields the protein CASNPFSENTGELFF.

The genes are TRBV28 and TRBJ1-4; 8 bases map to TRBD1. CDR1 and CDR2 from the germline V gene are MDHEN and SYDVKM. CDR3 length: 18 residues. Trimming took 0 bases from V and 0 from J; bases not matched to a gene: 6. CDR3 sequence (DNA): TGTGCCAGCAGTTTATGGGGACAGGTCGGAGCAACTAATGAAAAACTGTTTTTT. Encoded protein: CASSLWGQVGATNEKLFF.

The V gene is TRBV12-5, the J gene TRBJ2-3; D perhaps matches TRBD2 (6 bases). The CDR3 has 15 residues. Germline V lookup: CDR1 LGHNT, CDR2 FRNRAP. Trimming took off 1 base at V and 1 base at J, with 9 bases between the two ends. The CDR3 reads CASGLGLVGTDTQYF. As DNA, the CDR3 is TGTGCTAGTGGTTTGGGACTAGTCGGCACAGATACGCAGTATTTT.

The V and J genes are TRBV6-1 and TRBJ1-3, with D possibly being TRBD1 (6 bases). CDR3 length equals 13 residues. The germline V gene has CDR1 MNHNS and CDR2 SASEGT. V was pared by 8 bases and J by 2 bases, with 10 bases between. The CDR3 reads CASAGTTGNTIYF. CDR3 in DNA: TGTGCCAGCGCCGGGACAACTGGAAACACCATATATTTT.

The gene calls are TRBV5-1 and TRBJ2-7; D not certain. The V and J ends lost 0 bases and 2 bases respectively, with 9 bases between them. This CDR3 spans 14 amino acids. Germline V lookup: CDR1 SGHRS, CDR2 YFSETQ. This chain's CDR3 is CASSLVVLPYEQYF. The CDR3 DNA sequence: TGCGCCAGCAGCTTGGTTGTGCTTCCCTACGAGCAGTACTTC.

About this clone itself: The sample holds other DNA sequences that translate to the same CDR3. The chain uses TRBV18 and TRBJ2-2; D unresolved. CDR1 and CDR2 (germline): KGHSH, LQKENI. The CDR3 is 13 residues long. Trimming cost V 1 base and J 6 bases, with 6 bases left between them. CDR3 amino acids: CASSPQGPGELFF. Here the CDR3 DNA reads TGTGCCAGCTCACCACAGGGCCCCGGGGAGCTGTTTTTT. The full variable domain, its missing parts supplied by reference TRBV18 and TRBJ2-2, is NAGVMQNPRHLVRRRGQEARLRCSPMKGHSHVYWYRQLPEEGLKFMVYLQKENIIDESGMPKERFSAEFPKEGPSILRIQQVVRGDSAAYFCASSPQGPGELFFGEGSRLTVL.

The chain has TRBV19 and TRBJ2-3, with TRBD2 matching 11 bases. The germline CDR1 and CDR2 sequences are LNHDA and SQIVND (reference sequence). The CDR3 sequence is 18 residues long. Trimming cost V 3 bases and J 6 bases; bases outside gene matches: 14. CDR3 bases: TGTGCCAGTAGTATTGGAATAGCGGGAGGGCCATATACGGATACGCAGTATTTT. This encodes CASSIGIAGGPYTDTQYF.

The rearrangement joins TRBV5-1 to TRBJ2-1; a weak D match, TRBD2 (5 bases). This CDR3 region has 14 residues. Germline CDR1 reads SGHRS; CDR2 reads YFSETQ. Trimming removed 4 bases at V and 0 bases at J, with 8 bases between. CDR3 DNA sequence: TGCGCCAGCAGCCGGGGAAGCTCCTACAATGAGCAGTTCTTC. Amino acids: CASSRGSSYNEQFF.

The chain has TRBV7-2 and TRBJ2-5; D possibly uses TRBD1 or TRBD2 (7 bases each). The germline V gene encodes CDR1 SGHTA and CDR2 FQGNSA. This CDR3 has 13 residues. Trimming took 4 bases from V and 10 from J, leaving 16 bases between them. The CDR3, as DNA: TGTGCCAGCAGCTCCAACATCAGGGGGGGCCAGTACTTC. Translation: CASSSNIRGGQYF.

This chain uses TRBV18 with TRBJ2-7; a weak D match, TRBD1 (6 bases). This CDR3 spans 14 amino acids. V was pared by 2 bases and J by 6 bases, with 14 bases between. Looked up from germline, CDR1 is KGHSH and CDR2 is LQKENI. CDR3 region: CASSPISGDGEQYF. The CDR3 DNA follows: TGTGCCAGCTCACCAATTTCAGGGGATGGCGAGCAGTACTTC.

The rearrangement joins TRBV19 to TRBJ1-1; D is undetermined. Germline loops: CDR1 LNHDA, CDR2 SQIVND (reference sequence). The CDR3 spans 13 residues. With 5 bases removed from V and 2 bases from J, the gap between germline ends came to 9 bases. The CDR3 spells CASSRQINTEAFF. The DNA for the CDR3 is TGTGCCAGTAGTCGGCAGATAAACACTGAAGCTTTCTTT. The full variable domain, with the rest looked up from reference TRBV19 and TRBJ1-1, is DGGITQSPKYLFRKEGQNVTLSCEQNLNHDAMYWYRQDPGQGLRLIYYSQIVNDFQKGDIAEGYSVSREKKESFPLTVTSAQKNPTAFYLCASSRQINTEAFFGQGTRLTVV.

The chain combines TRBV10-3 with TRBJ1-1; 10 positions agree with TRBD1. V lost 7 bases, J lost 5 bases, and 7 bases stayed unmatched. From germline, CDR1 is ENHRY and CDR2 SYGVKD. The CDR3 length is 14 residues. The CDR3 sequence: CAIKRGQGVTEAFF. The CDR3 DNA follows: TGTGCCATCAAGCGAGGACAGGGGGTTACTGAAGCTTTCTTT.

The genes are TRBV6-5 and TRBJ2-3; 7 nucleotides line up with TRBD2. After removal of 4 bases from V and 1 base from J, the junction contained 8 bases not matched to a gene. This CDR3 is built from 16 residues. Germline V lookup: CDR1 MNHEY, CDR2 SVGAGI. Here the CDR3 reads CASSFGAGTRTDTQYF. CDR3 nucleotide sequence: TGTGCCAGCAGTTTTGGAGCGGGAACCCGCACAGATACGCAGTATTTT.

This sequence joins TRBV19 and TRBJ2-7, with TRBD2 matching 10 bases. Germline CDR1 reads LNHDA; CDR2 reads SQIVND (reference sequence). The trim removed 3 bases at V and 6 bases at J, leaving 8 bases unmatched. The CDR3 is 15 amino acids. The CDR3 region has the DNA TGTGCCAGTAGTATGGCGGGACTAGCGAACTCCGAGCAGTACTTC. It translates to CASSMAGLANSEQYF.